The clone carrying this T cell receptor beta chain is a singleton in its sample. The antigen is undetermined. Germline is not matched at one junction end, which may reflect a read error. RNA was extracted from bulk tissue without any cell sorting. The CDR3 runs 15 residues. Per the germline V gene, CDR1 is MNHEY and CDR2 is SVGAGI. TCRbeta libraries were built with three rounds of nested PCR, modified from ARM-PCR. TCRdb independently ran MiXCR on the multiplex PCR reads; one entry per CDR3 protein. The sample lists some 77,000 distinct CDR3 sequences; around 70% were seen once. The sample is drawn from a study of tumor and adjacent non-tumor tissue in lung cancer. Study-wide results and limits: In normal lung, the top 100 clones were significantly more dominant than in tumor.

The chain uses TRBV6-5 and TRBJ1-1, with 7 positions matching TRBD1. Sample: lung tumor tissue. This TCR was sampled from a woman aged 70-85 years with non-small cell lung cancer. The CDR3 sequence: CAISSQGTIRIEAFF. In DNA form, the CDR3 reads TGTGCCATCAGTTCACAGGGGACTATTAGGATTGAAGCTTTCTTT.